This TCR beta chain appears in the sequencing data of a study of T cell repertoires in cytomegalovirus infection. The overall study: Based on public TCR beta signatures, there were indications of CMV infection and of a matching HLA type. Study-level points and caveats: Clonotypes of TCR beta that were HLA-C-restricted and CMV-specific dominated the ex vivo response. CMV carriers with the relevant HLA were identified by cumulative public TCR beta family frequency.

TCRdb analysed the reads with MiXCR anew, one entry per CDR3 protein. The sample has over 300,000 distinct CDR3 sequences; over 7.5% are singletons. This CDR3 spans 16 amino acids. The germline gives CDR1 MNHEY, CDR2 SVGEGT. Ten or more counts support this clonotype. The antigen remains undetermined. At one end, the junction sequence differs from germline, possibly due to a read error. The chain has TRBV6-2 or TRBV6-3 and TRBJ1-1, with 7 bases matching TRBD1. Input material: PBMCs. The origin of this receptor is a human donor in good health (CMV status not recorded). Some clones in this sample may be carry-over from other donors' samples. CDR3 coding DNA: TGTGCCAGCAGTTACTACCAAACAGGGGTGAAGACTGAAGCTTTCTTT. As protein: CASSYYQTGVKTEAFF.